Sequencing of this T cell receptor (beta chain) was carried out in a study of T cells in women clearing cervical HPV infection. On the study more broadly: For cases, blood was sampled a median approximately 150 days after lesion detection, interquartile range roughly 90 to 210 days. Findings of the study overall: CIN3+ cases had significantly higher TCR richness than controls; evenness did not differ. Richness differences could reflect unmeasured T-cell content per sample.

Worth noting for this clone: The target antigen is unknown. The CDR3 end falls 3 residues outside the read, so it is completed with the germline J gene.

Repertoires were generated with immunoSEQ multiplex PCR, while TCRdb's copy carries only in-frame clones and drops some. This listing includes over 35,000 clones. Between the trimmed V and J ends, which lost 4 bases and 4 bases, there was a span of 20 bases. Germline V gene data show CDR1 as KGHSY and CDR2 as FQNENV. This CDR3 has 17 amino acids. The material sequenced was blood buffy coat. This TCR came from a woman aged 18 to 75 with a cervical HPV16 infection that either progressed to CIN3+ or cleared (not recorded which). The chain joins TRBV16 to TRBJ1-5; possible D gene TRBD1, 6 bases. CDR3 DNA (partial): TGTGCCAGCAGCCCGTTGGTCCTCCGGGGGGCGAATCAGCCC. This gives the protein CASSPLVLRGANQP. The CDR3, in full, reads CASSPLVLRGANQPQHF. Complete variable domain (other parts from reference TRBV16 and TRBJ1-5): GEEVAQTPKHLVRGEGQKAKLYCAPIKGHSYVFWYQQVLKNEFKFLISFQNENVFDETGMPKERFSAKCLPNSPCSLEIQATKLEDSAVYFCASSPLVLRGANQPQHFGDGTRLSIL.